The 13 T cell receptor beta chains reported below all come from one sample, sequenced in a study of T cell changes during pregnancy in multiple sclerosis. Only in-frame clones appear in the TCRdb table, and some are missing; sequencing was by immunoSEQ multiplex PCR. The data show roughly 39,000 clones, approximately 90% seen once. The sample was CD4+ T cells from peripheral blood mononuclear cells, taken in the first trimester of pregnancy. The receptors were sampled from a female donor in good health, enrolled as a control in a pregnancy study.

CDR3 protein: CASSPTTGRAYEQYF. The CDR3, as DNA: TGTGCCAGCAGCCCAACTACAGGGAGGGCCTACGAGCAGTACTTC. V and J are TRBV7-9 and TRBJ2-7; D perhaps matches TRBD2 (7 bases). V was clipped by 5 bases and J by 2 bases, with 16 bases between them. Per germline, CDR1 SEHNR and CDR2 FQNEAQ (reference sequence). The CDR3 consists of 15 residues.

This rearrangement joins TRBV7-9 to TRBJ1-2, with TRBD1 matching over 7 bases. V lost 5 bases to trimming and J lost 3 bases; unmatched junction nucleotides: 12. This CDR3 region has 16 residues. Germline loops: CDR1 SEHNR, CDR2 FQNEAQ (reference sequence). The CDR3 bases are TGTGCCAGCAGCGAAAGACAGGGTTCGGGATACTATGGCTACACCTTC. This gives the protein CASSERQGSGYYGYTF.

The J gene is TRBJ1-1, the V gene TRBV6-1; 7 nucleotides line up with TRBD1. This CDR3 has 14 amino acids. Unmatched junction bases numbered 8, after V lost 5 bases and J lost 5 bases. Germline loops: CDR1 MNHNS, CDR2 SASEGT. The CDR3 is CASSTADRVTEAFF. The CDR3 DNA sequence: TGTGCCAGCAGTACGGCCGACAGGGTAACTGAAGCTTTCTTT.

This sequence joins TRBV10-3 and TRBJ2-7; 11 bases are a match to TRBD2. CDR1 is ENHRY and CDR2 is SYGVKD in the germline V gene. The CDR3 loop spans 18 amino acids. The J segment lost 7 bases and the V segment lost 2 bases, leaving 16 bases of the junction unmatched. CDR3 coding DNA: TGTGCCATCAGTGAGGGGTTTAGCGGGGGGGTATCAACTAGGGAGCAGTACTTC. It yields the protein CAISEGFSGGVSTREQYF.

This chain joins TRBV4-1 and TRBJ2-1, with TRBD2 identical over 8 bases. The CDR3 totals 17 residues. The junction had 12 bases not matched to a gene; V was cut back by 4 bases and J by 4 bases. CDR1 is MGHRA and CDR2 is YSYEKL in the germline V gene. CDR3 sequence reads: CASSPAGAFNSYNEQFF. The CDR3 DNA reads as TGCGCCAGCAGCCCAGCGGGGGCCTTTAATTCTTACAATGAGCAGTTCTTC.

The chain carries TRBV27 and TRBJ1-2; D unresolved. The CDR3 runs to 12 residues. Trimming cost V 5 bases and J 5 bases, with 9 bases left between them. The germline CDR1 and CDR2 sequences are MNHEY and SMNVEV (reference sequence). The CDR3 coding sequence is TGTGCCAGCAGTGCCCACGGGTATGGCTACACCTTC. Translating it yields CASSAHGYGYTF.

This chain joins TRBV7-2 and TRBJ1-1; D gene ambiguous. Germline V gene data show CDR1 as SGHTA and CDR2 as FQGNSA. This CDR3 has 15 residues. The ends were cut back, 2 bases at V and 3 bases at J, with 13 bases in the middle. DNA of the CDR3: TGTGCCAGCAGCTTAACAGAGAGTAAATACACTGAAGCTTTCTTT. Amino acid sequence: CASSLTESKYTEAFF. The full variable domain, completed using reference TRBV7-2 and TRBJ1-1, is GAGVSQSPSNKVTEKGKDVELRCDPISGHTALYWYRQSLGQGLEFLIYFQGNSAPDKSGLPSDRFSAERTGGSVSTLTIQRTQQEDSAVYLCASSLTESKYTEAFFGQGTRLTVV.

The V and J genes are TRBV6-1 and TRBJ2-7; D might be TRBD1 (5 bases). Germline assignment: CDR1 MNHNS and CDR2 SASEGT. This CDR3 is built from 12 residues. V shed 7 bases and J shed 5 bases, with 12 bases lying between them. As DNA, the CDR3 is TGTGCCAGCACTACAGGCGGCGACGAGCAGTACTTC. Encoded protein: CASTTGGDEQYF.

The rearrangement joins TRBV6-1 to TRBJ1-5; D uncertain. Trimming took off 3 bases at V and 6 bases at J, with 9 bases between the two ends. Germline values: CDR1 MNHNS, CDR2 SASEGT. The CDR3 runs to 13 residues. CDR3 amino acids: CASSDVAFQPQHF. The CDR3 nucleotides are TGTGCCAGCAGTGATGTGGCATTTCAGCCCCAGCATTTT.

This chain connects TRBV5-1 to TRBJ1-1, with D perhaps matching TRBD1 (5 bases). Trimming removed 3 bases from V and 11 bases from J, with 14 bases in between. Germline values: CDR1 SGHRS, CDR2 YFSETQ. The CDR3 covers 12 residues. Here the CDR3 DNA reads TGCGCCAGCAGCTCCGGGGGGTTGGTCGCTTTCTTT. It codes for CASSSGGLVAFF. The entire variable domain, with the rest obtained from reference TRBV5-1 and TRBJ1-1, is as follows: KAGVTQTPRYLIKTRGQQVTLSCSPISGHRSVSWYQQTPGQGLQFLFEYFSETQRNKGNFPGRFSGRQFSNSRSEMNVSTLELGDSALYLCASSSGGLVAFFGQGTRLTVV.

This chain connects TRBV30 to TRBJ1-1; D perhaps matches TRBD1 (5 bases). Trimming cost V 4 bases and J 7 bases, with 13 bases left between them. Germline V gene lookup returns CDR1 GTSNPN and CDR2 SVGIG (reference sequence). CDR3 length: 12 amino acids. The CDR3 reads CAWNQGFGEAFF. Here the CDR3 DNA reads TGTGCCTGGAACCAGGGCTTCGGTGAAGCTTTCTTT.

The chain links TRBV4-1 to TRBJ1-3; 7 bases agree with TRBD1. The CDR3 sequence is 14 residues long. Germline V lookup: CDR1 MGHRA, CDR2 YSYEKL. The trim removed 1 base at V and 4 bases at J, leaving 1 base unmatched. The CDR3 sequence is CASSQGGQGNTIYF. In nucleotides, the CDR3 is TGCGCCAGCAGCCAAGGGGGACAGGGAAACACCATATATTTT.

This chain connects TRBV25-1 to TRBJ2-3; a weak D match, TRBD1 (5 bases). Germline lookup yields CDR1 MGHDK and CDR2 SYGVNS. V shed 6 bases and J shed 6 bases, with 10 bases lying between them. The CDR3 runs 12 residues. The CDR3 coding sequence is TGTGCCAGCAGAAGGGGCGCGGATACGCAGTATTTT. It yields the protein CASRRGADTQYF.